The T cell receptor (beta chain) under discussion was sequenced for a study of blood T cell repertoires in COVID-19. Study details: Acute-phase and convalescent COVID-19 samples originated in the United States, Italy and Spain. T cells, B-cell-depleted T cells, or PBMCs supplied cDNA or gDNA.

The CDR3 contains 15 residues. Germline values: CDR1 KGHSH, CDR2 LQKENI. The V end was cut by 3 bases, the J end by 0 bases, with 11 bases between. In the authors' methods: The assay estimated nucleated cells by amplifying reference gene primers. The assay was immunoSEQ multiplex PCR, and TCRdb's table has in-frame clones only and misses some. That table is the source of V, J and clone size, and D and trimming were worked out from the DNA. Here the sample spans some 200,000 clones, less than 85% being singletons. The specimen was peripheral blood. The TCR originated in a woman in her seventies with acute or convalescent COVID-19. The V call is TRBV18, the J call TRBJ2-5; tentative D call: TRBD1 (5 bases). CDR3 bases: TGTGCCAGCTCACCTCCGACAGATTACCAAGAGACCCAGTACTTC. Translating it yields CASSPPTDYQETQYF.